Detailed here is one T cell receptor (beta chain). The CDR3 runs 13 residues. Germline CDR1 and CDR2: GTSNPN and SVGIG (reference sequence). Some clones are missing from TCRdb's copy, which holds only in-frame ones; the method was immunoSEQ multiplex PCR. Counted here are a few hundred thousand clones, roughly four fifths occurring once; the ten biggest clones make up around 12%. This entry is derived from a study of shared clonotypes between healthy human individuals. The sequencing input was PBMCs. The chain recombines TRBV30 with TRBJ2-5; 8 nucleotides agree with TRBD1. This sequence was found in a woman aged 40 to 50 in good health. Some clones in this sample may be carry-over from other donors' samples. DNA for the CDR3: TGTGCGCTGAGGGGCAGGGGGCTAGAGACCCAGTACTTC. Translated: CALRGRGLETQYF.